The TCR beta chain under discussion was sequenced for a study of cytomegalovirus exposure and HLA in healthy donors. Background on the study: Approximately 200 million T cells yielded under 130 million unique TCR beta sequences in earlier analysis. Researchers found that roughly 81% of over 350 genotyped donors fell within the Caucasian-associated ancestry cluster.

This clone was picked up a small number of times. Primers: 60 Vbeta forward and 13 Jbeta reverse. The method was immunoSEQ multiplex PCR; TCRdb's version includes in-frame clones alone and lacks a portion of them. The table records some 87,000 clones, roughly 80% of them present only once. The germline V gene encodes CDR1 SGHRS and CDR2 YFSETQ. V lost 2 bases, J lost 7 bases, and 6 bases stayed unmatched. The CDR3 loop spans 15 amino acids. Sequences were obtained from PBMCs. The chain couples TRBV5-1 to TRBJ1-6; 7 bases agree with TRBD1. The TCR originated in a man aged 50-59 years in good health and CMV-seropositive. In nucleotides, the CDR3 is TGCGCCAGCAGCTTCGAGACAGGGACCAATTCACCCCTCCACTTT. Residues: CASSFETGTNSPLHF.